The 4 T cell receptor beta chains given below trace back to one sample, sequenced in a study of CD8 T cells in Susac syndrome. A quantity of about 0.45 to 1 ug RNA underwent reverse transcription using random hexamers. TCRdb analysed the immunoSEQ multiplex PCR reads with MiXCR anew, one entry per CDR3 protein. Here the sample spans about 210,000 distinct CDR3 sequences, over 90% being singletons. The sample consisted of CD4+ T cells from PBMCs. The receptors originated from a human donor with multiple sclerosis.

V is TRBV29-1 and J is TRBJ1-1; the D gene is possibly TRBD1 (5 bases). Trimming stripped 5 bases from V and 0 bases from J, with 7 bases between. Germline V gene data show CDR1 as SQVTM and CDR2 as ANQGSEA. This CDR3 is 12 amino acids long. CDR3 sequence: CSVTTVNTEAFF. The CDR3 DNA follows: TGCAGCGTTACGACAGTGAACACTGAAGCTTTCTTT.

This clonotype was recorded only once. This chain joins TRBV16 and TRBJ1-4, with a weak D call TRBD1 (5 bases). V was cut by 8 bases and J by 7 bases, with 14 bases left in between. This CDR3 region has 13 residues. Germline lookup yields CDR1 KGHSY and CDR2 FQNENV. The CDR3 DNA follows: TGTGCCAGCGGGGACCTAGCGAGTGAAAAACTGTTTTTT. Translating it yields CASGDLASEKLFF.

As regards this clonotype: At one of its ends the junction is not consistent with the germline gene, which may arise from a read error. The rearrangement joins TRBV29-1 to TRBJ2-3, with unresolved D. The CDR3 runs to 13 residues. Germline assignment: CDR1 SQVTM and CDR2 ANQGSEA. CDR3 residues: CSDESRNRDTQYF. Here the CDR3 DNA reads TGCAGCGATGAAAGCCGGAACCGGGATACGCAGTATTTT.

The chain is built from TRBV12-3 or TRBV12-4 and TRBJ1-1; 11 bases agree with TRBD1. The V and J ends lost 4 bases and 11 bases, in that order; junction bases with no gene match: 6. This CDR3 has 13 amino acids. The CDR3 is CASSWTGGGGAFF. The CDR3 DNA is TGTGCCAGCAGTTGGACAGGGGGCGGTGGGGCTTTCTTT.